These 8 T cell receptor beta chains were sequenced from one sample in a study of blood T cells in healthy people across ages. With a J-beta primer mix and a sample-barcoded 5' primer, a second PCR ran roughly 7 to 11 cycles. TCRdb redid the calling of the 5' RACE reads with MiXCR, one entry per CDR3 protein. The table shows some 1.8 million distinct CDR3 sequences, with roughly two fifths occurring only once. Material: blood. The receptor source for this set is a human donor in good health.

This sequence joins TRBV5-1 and TRBJ1-1; 11 bases are a match to TRBD1. Per the germline V gene, CDR1 is SGHRS and CDR2 is YFSETQ. The CDR3 is 13 residues long. Losses at the gene ends were 4 bases for V and 11 bases for J; bases not matched to a gene: 7. Here the CDR3 reads CASSPSGQGVAFF. The CDR3, as DNA: TGCGCCAGCAGCCCCTCGGGACAGGGGGTCGCTTTCTTT.

This clonotype was counted a few times. The chain joins TRBV6-2 or TRBV6-3 to TRBJ1-2; D not resolved. CDR3 length equals 15 residues. CDR1 and CDR2 from the germline V gene are MNHEY and SVGEGT. The V gene lost 2 bases and the J gene lost 5 bases, with 15 bases spanning the gap. CDR3 sequence (DNA): TGTGCCAGCAGTTACCAGGCACCTACCGAATATGGCTACACCTTC. It yields the protein CASSYQAPTEYGYTF.

V is TRBV3-1 and J is TRBJ1-6, with D hard to call. In germline, CDR1 is LGHDT, CDR2 YNNKEL (reference sequence). The CDR3 length is 12 residues. V was shortened by 4 bases and J by 11 bases, with 9 bases between the two germline ends. CDR3 sequence reads: CASSPSGAPLHF. CDR3 in DNA: TGTGCCAGCAGCCCATCGGGAGCACCCCTCCACTTT. The whole variable domain, remainder taken from reference TRBV3-1 and TRBJ1-6, is DTAVSQTPKYLVTQMGNDKSIKCEQNLGHDTMYWYKQDSKKFLKIMFSYNNKELIINETVPNRFSPKSPDKAHLNLHINSLELGDSAVYFCASSPSGAPLHFGNGTRLTVT.

The chain couples TRBV5-1 to TRBJ2-1; D is unclear. The length of the CDR3 is 13 residues. V was cut by 5 bases and J by 5 bases, with 11 bases left in between. CDR1 and CDR2 (germline): SGHRS, YFSETQ. The CDR3 DNA follows: TGCGCCAGCAGGAACAGCTGGGACAATGAGCAGTTCTTC. Translating gives CASRNSWDNEQFF.

The chain recombines TRBV15 with TRBJ2-1; 9 bases fit TRBD1. V lost 5 bases, J lost 8 bases, and 10 bases stayed unmatched. Germline loops: CDR1 LNHNV, CDR2 YYDKDF (reference sequence). The CDR3 extends over 15 amino acids. The DNA of the CDR3 is TGTGCCACCAGCTCTTCCGGGACAGGGATCGATGAGCAGTTCTTC. Protein sequence: CATSSSGTGIDEQFF.

The V gene is TRBV27, the J gene TRBJ2-7, with a tentative D call TRBD2 (6 bases). Germline V gene sequence: CDR1 MNHEY, CDR2 SMNVEV (reference sequence). This CDR3 region has 17 residues. V was clipped by 0 bases and J by 7 bases, with 22 bases between them. Written as DNA, the CDR3 is TGTGCCAGCAGTTTATCGGGGACTTTAGGAAGCTACGGGGAGCAGTACTTC. This codes for CASSLSGTLGSYGEQYF.

V and J are TRBV29-1 and TRBJ2-5, with 7 bases aligning to TRBD1. With 7 bases clipped from V and 5 bases from J, the junction kept 13 bases outside the gene matches. There are 14 residues in the CDR3. Germline CDR1 SQVTM, CDR2 ANQGSEA. As DNA, the CDR3 is TGCAGCGCAAAAAGAAGGGGGCGGGTGGAGACCCAGTACTTC. Translated: CSAKRRGRVETQYF. The whole variable domain, filled in from reference TRBV29-1 and TRBJ2-5, reads SAVISQKPSRDICQRGTSLTIQCQVDSQVTMMFWYRQQPGQSLTLIATANQGSEATYESGFVIDKFPISRPNLTFSTLTVSNMSPEDSSIYLCSAKRRGRVETQYFGPGTRLLVL.

The chain joins TRBV20-1 to TRBJ2-1; D is perhaps TRBD1 (6 bases). The V gene's germline CDR1 is DFQATT and CDR2 SNEGSKA (reference sequence). Trimming left V 6 bases short and J 2 bases short, with 17 bases between. CDR3 size: 15 residues. As DNA, the CDR3 is TGCAGTGCCCCTAAAACAGGGAACACCTACAATGAGCAGTTCTTC. Protein: CSAPKTGNTYNEQFF.